This TCR beta chain was documented in a study of T cell repertoires in cytomegalovirus infection. In the study overall: CMV epitopes, recently identified HLA-C-restricted and well-studied HLA-B-restricted, were used. The public TCR beta signatures pointed to both CMV infection and matching HLA type.

TCRdb ran MiXCR on the reads and lists one entry per CDR3 protein. The repertoire includes some 920,000 distinct CDR3 sequences, around 29% of them detected once, and over 13% sits in the top ten. Regarding this clonotype: The antigen is unknown.

Whole-study results and caveats: Ex vivo responses were dominated by HLA-C-restricted CMV-specific TCR beta clonotypes. Frequencies of public TCR beta families were cumulated, and this identified carriers of CMV plus the relevant HLA.

Trimming took 6 bases from V and 4 from J, leaving 13 bases between them. Germline CDR1 DFQATT, CDR2 SNEGSKA (reference sequence). CDR3 length: 13 residues. This material consisted of cultured CD8+ T cells from PBMCs, taken from culture after CMV antigen stimulation. This TCR derives from a human donor in good health (CMV status not recorded). Some clones in this sample may be carry-over from other donors' samples. This chain joins TRBV20-1 and TRBJ1-3; D gene unclear. As DNA, the CDR3 is TGCAGTGCCCGGTATCCAGTGGGAAACACCATATATTTT. As protein: CSARYPVGNTIYF.